The rows below give T cell receptor beta chains drawn from one sample of a study of CD8+ T cells in alopecia areata. Sequenced by immunoSEQ multiplex PCR; TCRdb stores in-frame clones only, minus some. The profile shows 120,000 or so clones, 45% to 60% of them singletons. The source was CD4+ T cells sorted from blood, collected at week 0. The source of these receptors is a human donor with alopecia areata. CDR3s include the opening cysteine and the closing phenylalanine or tryptophan. The D gene is left open where the match is weak. Where a row states a size, it is once, few, many or the class of an expanded clone; other rows omit it.

>.|.|TRBJ1-2|TRBV5-1
TGCGCCAGCAGCTTGGAAGCGACAGATTCCTCAAAGACCTTC
CASSLEATDSSKTF
>.|.|TRBJ1-5|TRBV7-2
TGTGCCAGCAGCTTTTACAGGGGCAATCAGCCCCAGCATTTT
CASSFYRGNQPQHF
>.|TRBD1|TRBJ1-1|TRBV5-4
TGTGCCAGCAGCAAGCCGGGACAGGAGGGCACTGAAGCTTTCTTT
CASSKPGQEGTEAFF
>.|.|TRBJ1-1|TRBV5-1
TGCGCCAGCAGCTCGAATACACGCAGGCGGAACACTGAAGCTTTCTTT
CASSSNTRRRNTEAFF
>once|TRBD2|TRBJ2-3|TRBV4-1
TGCGCCAGCAGCCAAACGGGACTAGTGAACCTTCGCACAGATACGCAGTATTTT
CASSQTGLVNLRTDTQYF
>.|.|TRBJ1-5|TRBV6-5
TGTGCCAGCAGTTACTCTTTGAACAGCAATCAGCCCCAGCATTTT
CASSYSLNSNQPQHF
>.|TRBD1|TRBJ1-2|TRBV5-4
TGTGCCAGCAGGGCGGGACAGCCGGACTATGGCTACACCTTC
CASRAGQPDYGYTF
>.|TRBD1|TRBJ1-2|TRBV5-4
TGTGCCAGCAGCTCGGGGACAGGGAGAAGAGAGGGCTACACCTTC
CASSSGTGRREGYTF
>.|.|TRBJ2-6|TRBV4-2
TGTGCCAGCAGCCAAGTTCAAGGGGCCGGGGCCAACGTCCTGACTTTC
CASSQVQGAGANVLTF
>.|.|TRBJ1-6|TRBV5-4
TGTGCCAGCAGCTTGGACCAGGATTCACCCCTCCACTTT
CASSLDQDSPLHF
>few|.|TRBJ2-7|TRBV19
TGTGCCAGTAGCCATCCTATATCCTACGAGCAGTACTTC
CASSHPISYEQYF
>few|.|TRBJ2-5|TRBV28
TGTGCCAGCAGTTTACGTCTGGGGGAGACCCAGTACTTC
CASSLRLGETQYF
>.|.|TRBJ2-2|TRBV6-5
TGTGCCAGCAGGAATCACAGGTCCGGGGAGCTGTTTTTT
CASRNHRSGELFF
>.|.|TRBJ1-2|TRBV9
TGTGCCAGCAACAGTAAATCTGGCTACACCTTC
CASNSKSGYTF
>.|.|TRBJ2-5|TRBV5-4
TGTGCCAGCAGCTTGTCCCAGGAGACCCAGTACTTC
CASSLSQETQYF
>.|.|TRBJ1-2|TRBV9
TGTGCCAGCAGCGTAGTAGCCGGGCAGGAGGGCTACACCTTC
CASSVVAGQEGYTF